This T cell receptor beta chain was sequenced for a study of shared clonotypes between healthy human individuals. CDR1 is SNHLY, CDR2 FYNNEI, per germline. The CDR3 length is 14 residues. V lost 5 bases and J lost 6, with 11 bases in between. The table lists this clone with a few counts. For every subset, genomic DNA was evenly distributed across several immunoSEQ plates. Generated by immunoSEQ multiplex PCR, the TCRdb table keeps only in-frame clones and is missing some. The data show 850,000 to 1,200,000 clones, approximately 68% seen once. Material: memory CD4+ T cells sorted from blood. Subset reported: CD45RA-negative fraction. The TCR comes from a man aged 18 to 35 in good health. The chain couples TRBV2 to TRBJ1-6, with unresolved D. The CDR3 sequence: CASSLRVVNSPLHF. The DNA for the CDR3 is TGTGCCAGCAGTCTTAGGGTGGTTAATTCACCCCTCCACTTT.